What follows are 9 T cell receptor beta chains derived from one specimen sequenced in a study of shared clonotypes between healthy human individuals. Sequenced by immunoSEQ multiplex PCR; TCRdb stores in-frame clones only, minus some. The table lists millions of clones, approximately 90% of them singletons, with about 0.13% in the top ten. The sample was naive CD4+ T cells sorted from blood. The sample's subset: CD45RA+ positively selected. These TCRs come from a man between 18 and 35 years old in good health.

The CDR3 loop is CASSYQGLAGELFF. The CDR3 nucleotides are TGTGCCAGCAGTTACCAGGGGTTGGCCGGGGAGCTGTTTTTT. V is TRBV6-5 and J is TRBJ2-2, with D possibly being TRBD1 (6 bases). CDR3 length: 14 residues. Trimming removed 2 bases at V and 6 bases at J, with 10 bases between. Germline V gene sequence: CDR1 MNHEY, CDR2 SVGAGI.

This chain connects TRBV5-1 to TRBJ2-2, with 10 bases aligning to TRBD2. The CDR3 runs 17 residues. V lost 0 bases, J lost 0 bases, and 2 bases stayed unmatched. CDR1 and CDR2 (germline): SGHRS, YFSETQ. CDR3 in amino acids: CASSLGTSGPNTGELFF. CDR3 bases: TGCGCCAGCAGCTTGGGGACTAGCGGCCCGAACACCGGGGAGCTGTTTTTT.

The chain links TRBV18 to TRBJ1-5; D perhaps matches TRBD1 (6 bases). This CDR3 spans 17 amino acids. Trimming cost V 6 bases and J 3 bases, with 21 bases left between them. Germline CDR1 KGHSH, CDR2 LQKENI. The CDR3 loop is CASSLGQGMGYNQPQHF. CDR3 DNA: TGTGCCAGCTCCCTGGGGCAGGGGATGGGCTACAATCAGCCCCAGCATTTT.

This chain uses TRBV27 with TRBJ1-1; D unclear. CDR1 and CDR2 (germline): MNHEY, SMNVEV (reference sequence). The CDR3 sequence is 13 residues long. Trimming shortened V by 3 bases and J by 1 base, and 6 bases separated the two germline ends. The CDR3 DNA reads TGTGCCAGCAGTTTTACGGCGAACACTGAAGCTTTCTTT. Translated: CASSFTANTEAFF.

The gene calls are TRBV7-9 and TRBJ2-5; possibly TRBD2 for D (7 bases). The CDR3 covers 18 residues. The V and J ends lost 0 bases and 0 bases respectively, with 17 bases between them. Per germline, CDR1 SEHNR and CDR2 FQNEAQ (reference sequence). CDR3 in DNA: TGTGCCAGCAGCTTAGCAGGGGGGGGAATCACCTACCAAGAGACCCAGTACTTC. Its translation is CASSLAGGGITYQETQYF.

The CDR3 DNA reads TGTGCCAGCACGAGATCCACAGATAATTCACCCCTCCACTTT. This encodes CASTRSTDNSPLHF. The rearrangement links TRBV6-1 to TRBJ1-6, with D unresolved. In germline, CDR1 is MNHNS, CDR2 SASEGT. The V and J ends lost 7 bases and 5 bases respectively, with 12 bases between them. The CDR3 extends over 14 amino acids.

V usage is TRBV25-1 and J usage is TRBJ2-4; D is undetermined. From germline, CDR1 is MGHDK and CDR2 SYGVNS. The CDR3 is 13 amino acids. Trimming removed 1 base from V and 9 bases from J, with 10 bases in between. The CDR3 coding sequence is TGTGCCAGCAGTGAATTGGCGGCCAGCATTCAGTACTTC. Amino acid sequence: CASSELAASIQYF.

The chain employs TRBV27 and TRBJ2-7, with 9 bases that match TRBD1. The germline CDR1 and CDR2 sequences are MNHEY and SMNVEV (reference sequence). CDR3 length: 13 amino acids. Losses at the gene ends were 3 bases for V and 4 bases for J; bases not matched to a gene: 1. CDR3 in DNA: TGTGCCAGCAGTTTCGACAGGGGGTACGAGCAGTACTTC. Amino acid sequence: CASSFDRGYEQYF.

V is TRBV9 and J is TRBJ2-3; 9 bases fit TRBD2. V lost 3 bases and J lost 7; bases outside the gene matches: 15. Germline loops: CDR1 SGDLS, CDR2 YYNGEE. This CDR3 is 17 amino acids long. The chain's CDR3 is CASSDPIAGARGNTQYF. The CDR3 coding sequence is TGTGCCAGCAGCGACCCGATAGCGGGAGCTAGGGGAAATACGCAGTATTTT.